This T cell receptor (beta chain) is drawn from a study of control samples from healthy donors and cancer patients. The CDR3 contains 15 residues. Germline V gene sequence: CDR1 SGHRS, CDR2 YFSETQ. V lost 5 bases and J lost 4, with 17 bases in between. The protocol was immunoSEQ multiplex PCR, while the TCRdb copy is restricted to in-frame clones and leaves out a portion. The sample consists of around 68,000 clones, 84% of them appearing once. The receptor was isolated from a woman between 50 and 59 years old with lung cancer. The chain combines TRBV5-1 with TRBJ2-3; D is perhaps TRBD2 (7 bases). Sequencing was carried out using PBMCs. The CDR3 loop reads CASRKGGASADTQYF. CDR3 DNA sequence: TGCGCCAGCAGAAAAGGGGGGGCTAGTGCAGATACGCAGTATTTT.